This TCR beta chain was captured by sequencing in a study of Graves' ophthalmopathy and Graves' hyperthyroidism. This clonotype was seen a handful of times. The V gene end was trimmed by 0 bases and the J gene end by 10 bases; junction bases not matched to a gene: 6. The CDR3 runs 15 residues. From germline, CDR1 is MNHEY and CDR2 SVGAGI. Researchers took RNA transcripts and amplified TCR beta CDR3 regions from them. In the first round, RT-PCR was carried out with HTBI primers, and a multiplex PCR formed the second round. Each CDR3 protein gets one entry after TCRdb re-called the multiplex PCR reads with MiXCR. The sample holds roughly 700,000 distinct CDR3 sequences; 40% are singletons and the top ten take 44%.

J is TRBJ1-6 and V is TRBV6-5; TRBD1 aligns across 7 bases. Source material: peripheral blood. The receptor's source is an adult man with Graves' ophthalmopathy. The CDR3 DNA follows: TGTGCCAGCAGTTACTCACTACAGGGGCAATCACCCCTCCACTTT. Protein sequence: CASSYSLQGQSPLHF.